This TCR beta chain was recorded in a study of shared clonotypes between healthy human individuals. Trimming removed 4 bases from V and 2 bases from J; junction bases left unmatched: 7. Germline CDR1 is MNHNS and CDR2 is SASEGT. The CDR3 sequence is 15 residues long. Naive CD8 populations comprised CD45RO-negative cells positively selected for CCR7, excluding terminally differentiated effector memory CD45RA+ cells. Sequenced by immunoSEQ multiplex PCR; TCRdb stores in-frame clones only, minus some. The sample carries 2 million or so clones, over 85% recorded once. This TCR was recovered from a man between 18 and 29 years old in good health. V and J are TRBV6-1 and TRBJ2-7; TRBD1 matches 8 bases. Sequenced sample: naive CD8+ T cells sorted from blood. CDR3 DNA: TGTGCCAGCAGTGTCTTAGACAGGGGAGCCTACGAGCAGTACTTC. Its protein product is CASSVLDRGAYEQYF.